These 15 T cell receptor beta chains were all obtained from the same sample, sequenced in a study of T-cell memory formation after mild COVID-19. From the 5' RACE reads, TCRdb called clonotypes with MiXCR, one entry per CDR3 protein. The sample shows around 250,000 distinct CDR3 sequences, 8% to 9.5% of them seen only once. What was sequenced was PBMCs or a T cell subset sorted from them (not recorded which). The receptors originated from a young man who had mild COVID-19 (a few samples of this study predate the infection). Cell type and time point are not known.

This clonotype has more than one count but fewer than ten. The chain has TRBV29-1 and TRBJ2-1, with a tentative D call TRBD2 (7 bases). V was pared by 2 bases and J by 2 bases, with 10 bases between. This CDR3 has 14 amino acids. In germline, CDR1 is SQVTM, CDR2 ANQGSEA. CDR3 nucleotide sequence: TGCAGCGTTGAACGGGGGGCCACCTACAATGAGCAGTTCTTC. Translating gives CSVERGATYNEQFF.

The chain recombines TRBV29-1 with TRBJ1-6; D may be TRBD1 (5 bases). V lost 4 bases to trimming and J lost 7 bases, with 14 bases between them. The CDR3 runs to 14 residues. Germline CDR1 SQVTM, CDR2 ANQGSEA. The CDR3 DNA is TGCAGCGTTGGTTGGGGGAAAGGGAATTCACCCCTCCACTTT. This gives the protein CSVGWGKGNSPLHF.

This clonotype showed up many times. The rearrangement uses TRBV29-1 and TRBJ2-1; either TRBD1 or TRBD2 may supply D (6 bases each). The CDR3 has 13 amino acids. V was trimmed by 8 bases and J by 7 bases, leaving 18 bases between them. Per germline, CDR1 SQVTM and CDR2 ANQGSEA. CDR3 amino acids: CSSWGAGGNEQFF. DNA for the CDR3: TGCAGCTCTTGGGGGGCAGGTGGGAATGAGCAGTTCTTC.

The V call is TRBV9, the J call TRBJ2-3, with 15 bases lining up with TRBD2. This CDR3 spans 21 amino acids. V shed 1 base and J 0 bases; nucleotides not matched to a gene: 12. Germline values: CDR1 SGDLS, CDR2 YYNGEE. Written as DNA, the CDR3 is TGTGCCAGCAGCGTATCACTTATGGGACTAGCGGGGGGATCTAGCACAGATACGCAGTATTTT. Translated: CASSVSLMGLAGGSSTDTQYF.

The table lists this clonotype with many counts. The CDR3 protein is CASSRPGQGMETQYF. The CDR3 coding sequence is TGCGCCAGCAGCCGGCCGGGACAGGGGATGGAGACCCAGTACTTC. The gene calls are TRBV5-1 and TRBJ2-5, with 10 bases fitting TRBD1. V dropped 4 bases and J dropped 5; count of bases not matched to a gene: 8. The CDR3 is 15 residues long. Germline CDR1 SGHRS, CDR2 YFSETQ.

This clonotype has at least ten counts. V and J are TRBV12-3 or TRBV12-4 and TRBJ2-1; TRBD2 might be the D (5 bases). V was trimmed by 8 bases and J by 8 bases, leaving 10 bases between them. The length of the CDR3 is 11 residues. The DNA of the CDR3 is TGTGCCAGCCGGGATCGGGATGAGCAGTTCTTC. This gives the protein CASRDRDEQFF.

This clonotype has just a few counts. The V and J genes are TRBV7-2 and TRBJ2-3, with TRBD1 as a possible D gene (5 bases). V dropped 2 bases and J dropped 7 bases, with 19 bases sitting between them. This CDR3 has 16 residues. Germline CDR1 SGHTA, CDR2 FQGNSA. This CDR3 reads CASSLFGGAGDHTQYF. The CDR3 coding sequence is TGTGCCAGCAGCTTATTTGGTGGGGCCGGCGACCATACGCAGTATTTT.

The rearrangement joins TRBV5-1 to TRBJ2-1, with 8 bases aligning to TRBD1. CDR3 size: 14 residues. After removal of 3 bases from V and 7 bases from J, the junction contained 6 bases not matched to a gene. The germline gives CDR1 SGHRS, CDR2 YFSETQ. The CDR3 reads CASSYTTGENEQFF. The CDR3 region has the DNA TGCGCCAGCAGCTATACGACAGGGGAAAATGAGCAGTTCTTC.

To note about this clonotype: With a much larger clone just one base away, this may be a read error. The gene calls are TRBV7-9 and TRBJ2-5; D is ambiguous. Trimming removed 8 bases from V and 2 bases from J, with 3 bases in between. CDR1 and CDR2 (germline): SEHNR, FQNEAQ (reference sequence). This CDR3 has 10 amino acids. The CDR3 DNA reads as TGTGCCAGCGAGCAAGAGACCCAGTACTTC. It is translated as CASEQETQYF.

This clonotype was found a few times. The chain couples TRBV12-3 or TRBV12-4 to TRBJ1-5; no definite D call. The CDR3 has 13 amino acids. The V gene lost 3 bases and the J gene lost 6 bases, with 9 bases spanning the gap. As DNA, the CDR3 is TGTGCCAGCAGTTTGCGTGAGGGTCAGCCCCAGCATTTT. This codes for CASSLREGQPQHF.

The chain joins TRBV12-3 or TRBV12-4 to TRBJ2-1, with D possibly TRBD2 on 6 matching bases. Trimming cost V 5 bases and J 6 bases, with 11 bases left between them. The CDR3 covers 13 residues. CDR3 residues: CASSPGLSNEQFF. CDR3 in DNA: TGTGCCAGCAGTCCGGGACTGTCCAATGAGCAGTTCTTC.

The chain employs TRBV9 and TRBJ2-5; 11 nucleotides line up with TRBD2. Losses at the gene ends were 0 bases for V and 5 bases for J; bases not matched to a gene: 12. The CDR3 is 18 amino acids. Germline V lookup: CDR1 SGDLS, CDR2 YYNGEE. CDR3: CASSVGAGTSGRGETQYF. In DNA, the CDR3 is TGTGCCAGCAGCGTAGGAGCCGGGACTAGCGGCCGAGGGGAGACCCAGTACTTC.

This chain uses TRBV28 with TRBJ1-2; D is unresolved. The germline V gene encodes CDR1 MDHEN and CDR2 SYDVKM. The CDR3 spans 13 residues. Between the trimmed V and J ends, which lost 6 bases and 5 bases, there was a span of 13 bases. The CDR3 protein is CASSETDLYGYTF. The CDR3 DNA sequence: TGTGCCAGCAGCGAGACTGACCTATATGGCTACACCTTC.

This chain joins TRBV6-2 or TRBV6-3 and TRBJ2-3; TRBD2 matches 8 bases. J lost 6 bases, V lost 6 bases, and 8 bases had no gene match. CDR3 length: 14 residues. The germline V gene has CDR1 MNHEY and CDR2 SVGEGT. CDR3 region: CASRPGLAPDTQYF. CDR3 in DNA: TGTGCCAGCAGACCCGGACTAGCCCCCGATACGCAGTATTTT.

This chain joins TRBV5-1 and TRBJ2-1; no clear D gene. Germline V lookup: CDR1 SGHRS, CDR2 YFSETQ. V lost 0 bases and J lost 1, with 5 bases in between. The CDR3 has 14 residues. The CDR3 DNA is TGCGCCAGCAGCTTGGGGGCGTCCTACAATGAGCAGTTCTTC. It is translated as CASSLGASYNEQFF.